This T cell receptor beta chain was retrieved from a study of T cell responses to AZD1222 COVID-19 vaccine (dated by TCRdb to about 2021). About the full investigation: TCR sequencing was performed for about 250 trial participants, of whom roughly 200 were given two doses of AZD1222 and around 25 were given two doses of MenACWY control vaccine. Enrollment into the trials was organized by age into subgroups of 18-55, 56-69 and 70-plus years, and those subgroups contained roughly 150, 30 and 60 TCR-sequenced participants, respectively.

With respect to this clone: There is no known antigen for this receptor. There are no base qualities to consult, and no much larger clone falls within one base.

The time point tag for this specimen amounts to: about 28 days (+/-7) after the second vaccine dose. AZD1222 recipients given second doses at about 4 weeks or at about 12 weeks were pooled, since spike-specific TCR depth and breadth were not found to differ between the two schedules. Vaccinee samples came from UK trials COV001 and COV002, including a single-blind randomized controlled phase 2/3 trial of AZD1222 (ChAdOx1 nCoV-19) in healthy adults. Trial participant PBMC samples were collected at day 0 and day 28 after the second dose for TCRbeta chain sequencing. The CDR3 regions of human TCRbeta chains were analyzed by immunosequencing. In the source study's methods: TCRs in the repertoires were matched against a reference library of SARS-CoV-2-specific TCRs that had been generated with the MIRA antigen-specificity platform. Breadth meant the fraction of unique TCRs that were SARS-CoV-2-associated, whereas depth meant the fraction of total T cells that were SARS-CoV-2-associated. Each spike-specific TCR was assigned to its reactive spike region and to a CD4 or CD8 class using the MIRA data. Log10-transformed breadth and depth values were compared by one-way ANOVA with Sidak's multiple comparisons tests. TCRdb limited this immuneACCESS table to in-frame rearrangements with V and J called. A share of clones is missing; checked studies link under half to unresolved V genes, and the rest is unexplained. The V and J calls and the clone size are those of that table, but D and trimming were determined from the DNA. The sample table shows about 180,000 clones, and approximately 90% are seen once. Together, the top ten hold around 26% of the sample.

The germline V gene supplies CDR1 SGDLS and CDR2 YYNGEE. Between the V and J ends, shortened by 0 bases and 2 bases respectively, the junction contains 7 bases. Inclusive of the bounding cysteine and phenylalanine, the CDR3 is 14 residues long. The retained sequence is limited to the CDR3, 42 bases, with the frame set at the first base. Beyond this particular receptor, the publication reports: No day 14 peak-response samples were available, so repertoires were characterized only after the peak T cell response. Most participants were white British and females outnumbered males, and the authors suggested that clonal diversity may have been underestimated. Conclusions about previously exposed vaccinees are limited because only five to seven AZD1222 recipients were SARS-CoV-2 seropositive at baseline. The whole spike protein was spanned by vaccine-associated CD4 TCRs, and dominant responses were seen in regions 160-218 and 743-854. In the small 56-69-year group, the increase in depth fell short of significance, most likely because of low power. Nearly half of unique spike-specific TCRs reportedly recognized epitopes outside regions mutated in the B.1.351 and B.1.1.7 variants. A significant rise in spike-specific TCR breadth and depth was observed after two AZD1222 doses relative to day 0 and relative to MenACWY recipients.

Recombination connected TRBV9 to TRBJ2-3, and TRBD2 may be the D gene, going by 5 matching bases. The TCR originated in an adult who received the AZD1222 COVID-19 vaccine. The input for sequencing was peripheral blood, taken 28 days after the second AZD1222 dose. The CDR3 region: CASSVAGNTDTQYF. The DNA sequence is TGTGCCAGCAGCGTAGCGGGGAACACAGATACGCAGTATTTT.